This T cell receptor beta chain was profiled in a study of blood T cell repertoires in COVID-19. Across the whole study: Researchers got acute and convalescent COVID-19 samples from the United States, Italy and Spain. PBMCs, B-cell-depleted T cells, or T cells provided the cDNA or gDNA that made up the material.

Original processing methods: Estimates of nucleated cell counts were drawn from the amplification of reference gene primers. Here immunoSEQ multiplex PCR was the method, and the copy in TCRdb shows in-frame clones only, minus some. V, J and clone size are those of that table, while D and trimming were read from the DNA. The top ten clones hold more than 4% of a sample with under 130,000 clones, over 75% of them seen once. The CDR3 loop spans 14 amino acids. The V gene end was trimmed by 6 bases and the J gene end by 6 bases; junction bases not matched to a gene: 1. Germline V gene data show CDR1 as MRHNA and CDR2 as SNTAGT.

Sequencing input: peripheral blood. This chain connects TRBV6-4 to TRBJ2-2; TRBD2 matches at 13 bases. The receptor was isolated from a middle-aged man with acute or convalescent COVID-19. The CDR3 is CASSGLAGAGELFF. The CDR3, as DNA: TGTGCCAGCAGCGGACTAGCGGGAGCCGGGGAGCTGTTTTTT.